Listed here are 31 T cell receptor beta chains from one sample, sequenced in a study of beta chain features in type 1 diabetes. Whole-study results and caveats: Type 1 diabetes patients showed a moderate but significant shortening of TCRB CDR3s in all four CD4+ subsets.

These TCRs' antigens remain unknown. Expressed TCRB transcripts were sequenced because the isolated RNA had all been reverse transcribed beforehand. The table came from immunoSEQ multiplex PCR; TCRdb's copy has only in-frame clones and leaves some out. Among roughly 140,000 clones, 10% were seen once, and the ten largest hold approximately 0.5%. Sequencing was done on a sample of central memory CD4+ T cells from blood. These receptors were collected from a man under 40 with type 1 diabetes.

This clone was seen a handful of times. The rearrangement links TRBV10-3 to TRBJ2-6; D unresolved. The CDR3 totals 12 residues. The germline V gene encodes CDR1 ENHRY and CDR2 SYGVKD. The DNA for the CDR3 is TGTGGCACGGGTTCTGGGGCCAACGTCCTGACTTTC. It translates to CGTGSGANVLTF.

The chain has TRBV18 and TRBJ1-3; no reliable D call. The V gene's germline CDR1 is KGHSH and CDR2 LQKENI. CDR3 length: 13 amino acids. V was trimmed by 3 bases and J by 4 bases, leaving 7 bases between them. The CDR3 here is CASSPKQGNTIYF. For the CDR3, the DNA is TGTGCCAGCTCACCGAAACAGGGAAACACCATATATTTT.

The chain is built from TRBV9 and TRBJ1-4; TRBD1 might be the D (6 bases). The germline V and J ends were trimmed by 3 bases and 4 bases, with 13 bases remaining between them. CDR3 size: 15 residues. The germline V gene has CDR1 SGDLS and CDR2 YYNGEE. CDR3 in amino acids: CASSETGRNNEKLFF. The CDR3 DNA is TGTGCCAGCAGCGAGACAGGACGCAATAATGAAAAACTGTTTTTT.

This clone has more than one count but fewer than ten. The gene calls are TRBV15 and TRBJ2-7; D unresolved. CDR3 length: 16 amino acids. V shed 6 bases and J shed 2 bases, with 20 bases lying between them. Per the germline V gene, CDR1 is LNHNV and CDR2 is YYDKDF (reference sequence). The CDR3 loop is CATRGTMENDAYEQYF. CDR3 coding DNA: TGTGCCACCAGAGGAACGATGGAGAATGATGCCTACGAGCAGTACTTC.

The chain couples TRBV7-2 to TRBJ2-1; D gene unclear. Trimming shortened V by 2 bases and J by 4 bases, and 9 bases separated the two germline ends. Germline CDR1 reads SGHTA; CDR2 reads FQGNSA. This CDR3 contains 14 residues. CDR3 sequence reads: CASSLLHSYNEQFF. CDR3 bases: TGTGCCAGCAGCTTACTGCACAGTTACAATGAGCAGTTCTTC.

The chain couples TRBV7-2 to TRBJ2-3; possible D gene TRBD1, 5 bases. This CDR3 contains 13 residues. CDR1 and CDR2 from the germline V gene are SGHTA and FQGNSA. V was pared by 9 bases and J by 6 bases, with 16 bases between. The CDR3 nucleotides read TGTGCCAGTGGGGCTGGCTCTGGGGATACGCAGTATTTT. Translating it yields CASGAGSGDTQYF.

This clone was recorded a few times. This chain joins TRBV7-9 and TRBJ2-1; 7 positions match TRBD2. The J segment lost 8 bases and the V segment lost 3 bases, leaving 10 bases of the junction unmatched. This CDR3 is built from 15 residues. The germline CDR1 and CDR2 sequences are SEHNR and FQNEAQ (reference sequence). As DNA, the CDR3 is TGTGCCAGCAGCTTTGGGCGGGAGAGGGGCTATGAGCAGTTCTTC. Translating it yields CASSFGRERGYEQFF. Full variable domain (outside the CDR3, taken from reference TRBV7-9 and TRBJ2-1): DTGVSQNPRHKITKRGQNVTFRCDPISEHNRLYWYRQTLGQGPEFLTYFQNEAQLEKSRLLSDRFSAERPKGSFSTLEIQRTEQGDSAMYLCASSFGRERGYEQFFGPGTRLTVL.

The sample holds a few counts of this clone. The chain carries TRBV13 and TRBJ2-7; 11 bases agree with TRBD2. The CDR3 length is 14 residues. Trimming at V came to 4 bases and at J to 7 bases, leaving 6 bases not matched to a gene. Looked up from germline, CDR1 is PRHDT and CDR2 is FYEKMQ (reference sequence). The CDR3, as DNA: TGTGCCAGCAGCTCTACTAGCGGGAGTAAAGAGCAGTACTTC. Its protein product is CASSSTSGSKEQYF. Supplemented by reference TRBV13 and TRBJ2-7, the full variable domain reads AAGVIQSPRHLIKEKRETATLKCYPIPRHDTVYWYQQGPGQDPQFLISFYEKMQSDKGSIPDRFSAQQFSDYHSELNMSSLELGDSALYFCASSSTSGSKEQYFGPGTRLTVT.

The chain employs TRBV2 and TRBJ1-1, with D possibly matching TRBD1 (5 bases). The CDR3 is 13 residues long. Germline assignment: CDR1 SNHLY and CDR2 FYNNEI. V lost 7 bases and J lost 3, with 12 bases in between. The CDR3 coding sequence is TGTGCCAGCATAAGGGAGGGGCACACTGAAGCTTTCTTT. Protein: CASIREGHTEAFF.

This clone turned up a few times. The chain joins TRBV18 to TRBJ2-7, with a weak D call TRBD1 (6 bases). The CDR3 covers 15 residues. Trimming removed 1 base at V and 0 bases at J, with 10 bases between. CDR1 is KGHSH, CDR2 LQKENI, per germline. CDR3 region: CASSPRQGTSYEQYF. CDR3 bases: TGTGCCAGCTCACCACGGCAGGGGACCTCCTACGAGCAGTACTTC.

This clone came up a few times. The CDR3 region is CASSPHAWTGGTEAFF. CDR3 coding DNA: TGTGCCAGCAGCCCCCACGCATGGACAGGGGGCACTGAAGCTTTCTTT. The chain couples TRBV11-2 to TRBJ1-1; 10 bases are a match to TRBD1. There are 16 residues in the CDR3. Germline values: CDR1 SGHAT, CDR2 FQNNGV. Trimming cost V 5 bases and J 4 bases; bases outside gene matches: 10.

The rearrangement joins TRBV15 to TRBJ1-5; D not certain. The CDR3 covers 13 residues. The V end was cut by 3 bases, the J end by 3 bases, with 6 bases between. The germline gives CDR1 LNHNV, CDR2 YYDKDF (reference sequence). DNA for the CDR3: TGTGCCACCAGCAGCGGGTCCAATCAGCCCCAGCATTTT. Translated, it gives CATSSGSNQPQHF.

This chain links TRBV7-6 with TRBJ2-5; 9 bases fit TRBD2. In germline, CDR1 is SGHVS, CDR2 FNYEAQ. The junction had 10 bases not matched to a gene; V was cut back by 5 bases and J by 6 bases. The CDR3 loop spans 15 amino acids. CDR3 protein: CASSVNRSGRKTQYF. In DNA, the CDR3 is TGTGCCAGCAGCGTCAACCGTAGCGGGAGAAAGACCCAGTACTTC. The full variable domain, rest sourced from reference TRBV7-6 and TRBJ2-5, is GAGVSQSPRYKVTKRGQDVALRCDPISGHVSLYWYRQALGQGPEFLTYFNYEAQQDKSGLPNDRFSAERPEGSISTLTIQRTEQRDSAMYRCASSVNRSGRKTQYFGPGTRLLVL.

The chain recombines TRBV7-9 with TRBJ2-3; D possibly corresponds to TRBD1 (5 bases). The germline CDR1 and CDR2 sequences are SEHNR and FQNEAQ (reference sequence). The length of the CDR3 is 13 residues. V lost 5 bases and J 4 bases, leaving 10 bases between the germline ends. CDR3 region: CASSPTGADTQYF. The CDR3 DNA is TGTGCCAGCAGCCCTACAGGCGCAGATACGCAGTATTTT.

The rearrangement uses TRBV14 and TRBJ1-5; D not resolved. CDR3 length: 14 amino acids. Germline V gives CDR1 SGHDN, CDR2 FVKESK. V was shortened by 2 bases and J by 5 bases, with 10 bases between the two germline ends. The CDR3 is CASSQSSGDQPQHF. In nucleotides, the CDR3 is TGTGCCAGCAGCCAAAGTTCCGGTGATCAGCCCCAGCATTTT.

This clone was detected only a few times. The chain is built from TRBV9 and TRBJ2-1, with 10 bases fitting TRBD2. Germline CDR1 SGDLS, CDR2 YYNGEE. There are 15 residues in the CDR3. The junction had 5 bases not matched to a gene; V was cut back by 0 bases and J by 8 bases. CDR3 amino acids: CASSVAAGGRYEQFF. DNA for the CDR3: TGTGCCAGCAGCGTAGCAGCGGGAGGGAGATATGAGCAGTTCTTC.

This clone appeared a few times. The CDR3 spells CASSKSGQGFAGELFF. The CDR3 nucleotides are TGCGCCAGCAGCAAAAGTGGACAGGGGTTCGCCGGGGAGCTGTTTTTT. The V gene is TRBV5-1, the J gene TRBJ2-2, with 9 bases fitting TRBD1. The junction had 10 bases not matched to a gene; V was cut back by 4 bases and J by 6 bases. Germline V gene lookup returns CDR1 SGHRS and CDR2 YFSETQ. The CDR3 totals 16 residues.

A few counts support this clone. The chain joins TRBV7-2 to TRBJ2-1, with a weak D call TRBD1 (6 bases). Germline V gives CDR1 SGHTA, CDR2 FQGNSA. V lost 4 bases and J lost 2, with 15 bases in between. CDR3 length: 16 amino acids. In DNA form, the CDR3 reads TGTGCCAGCAGCTCACAGGGTCCCCACACCTACAATGAGCAGTTCTTC. Encoded protein: CASSSQGPHTYNEQFF. Full variable domain (missing parts from reference TRBV7-2 and TRBJ2-1): GAGVSQSPSNKVTEKGKDVELRCDPISGHTALYWYRQSLGQGLEFLIYFQGNSAPDKSGLPSDRFSAERTGGSVSTLTIQRTQQEDSAVYLCASSSQGPHTYNEQFFGPGTRLTVL.

This clone came up a few times. This chain uses TRBV5-4 with TRBJ2-7; the D gene is possibly TRBD2 (6 bases). CDR1 SGHNT and CDR2 YYREEE come from the germline V gene (reference sequence). The CDR3 is 12 residues long. V was trimmed by 4 bases and J by 8 bases, leaving 13 bases between them. The CDR3: CASSVTSRKQYF. The CDR3 bases are TGTGCCAGCAGCGTGACTAGTAGGAAGCAGTACTTC.

The chain couples TRBV7-2 to TRBJ2-7, with unresolved D. CDR3 size: 15 residues. From germline, CDR1 is SGHTA and CDR2 FQGNSA. The V gene lost 5 bases and the J gene lost 0 bases, with 14 bases spanning the gap. The DNA for the CDR3 is TGTGCCAGCAGCGTCAACCAGGAATACTCCTACGAGCAGTACTTC. Translated, it gives CASSVNQEYSYEQYF.

The rearrangement joins TRBV19 to TRBJ1-2; D unresolved. There are 15 residues in the CDR3. Germline-derived CDR1 and CDR2 are LNHDA and SQIVND (reference sequence). Trimming stripped 1 base from V and 8 bases from J, with 17 bases between. CDR3 protein: CASSIGEDGRGGYTF. CDR3 in DNA: TGTGCCAGTAGTATAGGGGAGGACGGCCGGGGAGGCTACACCTTC.

The CDR3 loop reads CAWSVLSGADTQYF. CDR3 coding DNA: TGTGCCTGGAGTGTTCTCTCAGGTGCAGATACGCAGTATTTT. The chain links TRBV30 to TRBJ2-3, with D uncertain. This CDR3 spans 14 amino acids. Germline V gene sequence: CDR1 GTSNPN, CDR2 SVGIG (reference sequence). Trimming left V 0 bases short and J 4 bases short, with 11 bases between.

This chain uses TRBV2 with TRBJ2-3; no reliable D call. This CDR3 has 11 amino acids. The V gene's germline CDR1 is SNHLY and CDR2 FYNNEI. With 7 bases removed from V and 4 bases from J, the gap between germline ends came to 6 bases. The CDR3 DNA reads as TGTGCCAGCAATCGGGCAGATACGCAGTATTTT. It yields the protein CASNRADTQYF.

This rearrangement joins TRBV19 to TRBJ1-5; D is ambiguous. CDR1 is LNHDA, CDR2 SQIVND, per germline (reference sequence). The CDR3 covers 14 residues. V lost 5 bases and J lost 0, with 8 bases in between. The CDR3 sequence: CASSFQNSNQPQHF. CDR3 nucleotides: TGTGCCAGTAGTTTCCAAAATAGCAATCAGCCCCAGCATTTT.

This clone came up a few times. The J gene is TRBJ2-5, the V gene TRBV5-4; 10 bases are shared with TRBD1. CDR1 is SGHNT, CDR2 YYREEE, per germline (reference sequence). Trimming took 0 bases from V and 2 from J; bases not matched to a gene: 4. The CDR3 sequence is 16 residues long. The CDR3 nucleotides are TGTGCCAGCAGCTTGGGAGGACAGGGGGTTCAAGAGACCCAGTACTTC. This gives the protein CASSLGGQGVQETQYF.

The chain employs TRBV28 and TRBJ2-1; D might be TRBD1 (6 bases). The germline V and J ends were trimmed by 5 bases and 4 bases, with 21 bases remaining between them. CDR3 length: 17 residues. CDR1 is MDHEN, CDR2 SYDVKM, per germline. CDR3 nucleotide sequence: TGTGCCAGCAGTCCTATACGCACAGGGAATCTTTACAATGAGCAGTTCTTC. As protein: CASSPIRTGNLYNEQFF.

V and J are TRBV7-9 and TRBJ2-2, with a possible D match to TRBD1 (6 bases). There are 14 residues in the CDR3. V lost 5 bases to trimming and J lost 4 bases, with 11 bases between them. Germline CDR1 reads SEHNR; CDR2 reads FQNEAQ (reference sequence). The CDR3 region has the DNA TGTGCCAGCAGCCCATGGACAGCCACCGGGGAGCTGTTTTTT. It translates to CASSPWTATGELFF.

The V gene is TRBV7-2, the J gene TRBJ2-4; TRBD1 matches at 7 bases. Germline V gives CDR1 SGHTA, CDR2 FQGNSA. The CDR3 extends over 15 amino acids. Losses at the gene ends were 5 bases for V and 5 bases for J; bases not matched to a gene: 9. CDR3 coding DNA: TGTGCCAGCAGCCGAACCGCGACAGGGCAAAACATTCAGTACTTC. This gives the protein CASSRTATGQNIQYF.

The sample holds a few counts of this clone. This sequence joins TRBV5-1 and TRBJ2-3; 12 bases map to TRBD2. Germline assignment: CDR1 SGHRS and CDR2 YFSETQ. Trimming took 3 bases from V and 4 from J; bases not matched to a gene: 3. The CDR3 loop spans 15 amino acids. This chain's CDR3 is CASSYLAGGADTQYF. The CDR3 DNA reads TGCGCCAGCAGCTACCTAGCGGGAGGGGCAGATACGCAGTATTTT.

This clone was picked up a small number of times. V usage is TRBV5-4 and J usage is TRBJ1-5, with D hard to call. The ends were cut back, 0 bases at V and 4 bases at J, with 8 bases in the middle. The CDR3 runs to 14 residues. Germline loops: CDR1 SGHNT, CDR2 YYREEE (reference sequence). In DNA, the CDR3 is TGTGCCAGCAGCTTGGTAGGAGCTAATCAGCCCCAGCATTTT. This sequence encodes CASSLVGANQPQHF. Supplemented by reference TRBV5-4 and TRBJ1-5, the full variable domain reads ETGVTQSPTHLIKTRGQQVTLRCSSQSGHNTVSWYQQALGQGPQFIFQYYREEENGRGNFPPRFSGLQFPNYSSELNVNALELDDSALYLCASSLVGANQPQHFGDGTRLSIL.

The chain has TRBV7-9 and TRBJ2-1; no clear D. V lost 5 bases and J 0 bases, leaving 8 bases between the germline ends. CDR1 and CDR2 from the germline V gene are SEHNR and FQNEAQ (reference sequence). The CDR3 loop spans 14 amino acids. CDR3 region: CASSPKSSYNEQFF. The CDR3, as DNA: TGTGCCAGCAGCCCTAAGAGCTCCTACAATGAGCAGTTCTTC.